The 8 T cell receptor beta chains below were found in one sample sequenced in a study of shared clonotypes between healthy human individuals. Naive-designated CD8 cells lacked CD45RO, were positively enriched for CCR7, and omitted terminally differentiated effector memory CD45RA+ cells. Using immunoSEQ multiplex PCR, the repertoire was profiled, and TCRdb retains in-frame clones only, with some absent. The sample yields approximately 720,000 clones, roughly 94% seen once. The sequencing sample was made of naive CD8+ T cells sorted from blood. The receptors come from a man aged 30-40 years in good health.

The chain is built from TRBV27 and TRBJ2-7; tentatively, D is TRBD1 (6 bases). The CDR3 runs 12 residues. Germline loops: CDR1 MNHEY, CDR2 SMNVEV (reference sequence). V lost 9 bases to trimming and J lost 0 bases, with 9 bases between them. The CDR3: CASWDTSYEQYF. The CDR3 nucleotides are TGTGCCAGTTGGGACACCTCCTACGAGCAGTACTTC.

The CDR3 nucleotides read TGTGCCAGCAGTCACGACAGTAATAGCAATCAGCCCCAGCATTTT. It specifies CASSHDSNSNQPQHF. V usage is TRBV6-5 and J usage is TRBJ1-5; D possibly corresponds to TRBD1 (5 bases). The ends were cut back, 5 bases at V and 0 bases at J, with 11 bases in the middle. CDR1 MNHEY and CDR2 SVGAGI come from the germline V gene. This CDR3 is 15 amino acids long.

CDR3 coding DNA: TGCAGCGTTGAAGGTCTCTCCGGGGGGAGGTTCTTC. Encoded protein: CSVEGLSGGRFF. The chain employs TRBV29-1 and TRBJ2-1; 7 bases agree with TRBD2. Germline CDR1 is SQVTM and CDR2 is ANQGSEA. CDR3 length: 12 residues. The V gene end was trimmed by 1 base and the J gene end by 15 bases; junction bases not matched to a gene: 9.

This clone was seen only a few times. Other DNA sequences in this sample translate to the same CDR3. This chain links TRBV7-6 with TRBJ2-2; no definite D call. The germline V gene has CDR1 SGHVS and CDR2 FNYEAQ. Trimming stripped 0 bases from V and 7 bases from J, with 0 bases between. The CDR3 consists of 11 residues. The chain's CDR3 is CASSLAGELFF. CDR3 DNA sequence: TGTGCCAGCAGCTTAGCCGGGGAGCTGTTTTTT. Looking up the rest from reference TRBV7-6 and TRBJ2-2 gives the full variable domain: GAGVSQSPRYKVTKRGQDVALRCDPISGHVSLYWYRQALGQGPEFLTYFNYEAQQDKSGLPNDRFSAERPEGSISTLTIQRTEQRDSAMYRCASSLAGELFFGEGSRLTVL.

The chain has TRBV28 and TRBJ1-3; perhaps TRBD1 as D (6 bases). Trimming removed 3 bases from V and 0 bases from J, with 12 bases in between. The CDR3 extends over 16 amino acids. Germline loops: CDR1 MDHEN, CDR2 SYDVKM. The CDR3 DNA is TGTGCCAGCAGTTTCCTGGACAGCGACTCTGGAAACACCATATATTTT. Encoded protein: CASSFLDSDSGNTIYF.

This clone was recorded only once. V is TRBV6-5 and J is TRBJ1-1, with unresolved D. CDR1 and CDR2 from the germline V gene are MNHEY and SVGAGI. Between the trimmed V and J ends, which lost 1 base and 5 bases, there was a span of 8 bases. The CDR3 runs 13 residues. The CDR3 DNA reads TGTGCCAGCAGTTACTTCCGAGGGACTGAAGCTTTCTTT. Translating gives CASSYFRGTEAFF.

The chain uses TRBV27 and TRBJ2-7; D remains ambiguous. V lost 6 bases and J lost 1, with 10 bases in between. The CDR3 consists of 13 residues. Germline V gene data show CDR1 as MNHEY and CDR2 as SMNVEV (reference sequence). The CDR3: CASSYIGSYEQYF. The CDR3 nucleotides read TGTGCCAGCAGCTATATCGGGTCCTACGAGCAGTACTTC.

The chain couples TRBV2 to TRBJ2-7, with D hard to call. CDR1 is SNHLY, CDR2 FYNNEI, per germline. CDR3 size: 13 residues. Trimming took 9 bases from V and 1 from J, leaving 13 bases between them. The CDR3 DNA reads as TGTGCCAGTCTAGATAAAGATTCCTACGAGCAGTACTTC. Its translation is CASLDKDSYEQYF.